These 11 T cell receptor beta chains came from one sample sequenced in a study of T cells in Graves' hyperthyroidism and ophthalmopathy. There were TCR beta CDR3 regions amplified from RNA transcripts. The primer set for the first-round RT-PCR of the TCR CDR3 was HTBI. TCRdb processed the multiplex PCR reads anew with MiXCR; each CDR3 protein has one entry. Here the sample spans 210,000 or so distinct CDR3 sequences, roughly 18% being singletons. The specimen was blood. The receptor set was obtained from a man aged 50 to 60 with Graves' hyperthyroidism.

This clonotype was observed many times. The CDR3 sequence is CASSLVTSGGELFF. The CDR3 DNA reads as TGTGCCAGCAGTTTAGTGACTAGCGGCGGGGAGCTGTTTTTT. The V gene is TRBV12-3 or TRBV12-4, the J gene TRBJ2-2, with 9 bases matching TRBD2. With 1 base clipped from V and 7 bases from J, the junction kept 1 base outside the gene matches. The CDR3 is 14 residues long.

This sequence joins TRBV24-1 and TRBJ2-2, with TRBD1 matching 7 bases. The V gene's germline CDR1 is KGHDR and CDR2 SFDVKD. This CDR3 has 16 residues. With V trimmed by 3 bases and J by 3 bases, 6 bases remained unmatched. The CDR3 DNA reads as TGTGCCACCAGTGATCAACAGGGGTCGGACACCGGGGAGCTGTTTTTT. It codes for CATSDQQGSDTGELFF.

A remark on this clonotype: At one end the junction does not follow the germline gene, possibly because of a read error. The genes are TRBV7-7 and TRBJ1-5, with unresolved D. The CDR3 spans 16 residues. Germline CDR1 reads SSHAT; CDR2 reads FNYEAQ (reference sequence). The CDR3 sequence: CASSFCRPRWGQPQHF. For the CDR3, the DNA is TGTGCTAGCAGCTTCTGCAGGCCGCGTTGGGGTCAGCCCCAGCATTTT.

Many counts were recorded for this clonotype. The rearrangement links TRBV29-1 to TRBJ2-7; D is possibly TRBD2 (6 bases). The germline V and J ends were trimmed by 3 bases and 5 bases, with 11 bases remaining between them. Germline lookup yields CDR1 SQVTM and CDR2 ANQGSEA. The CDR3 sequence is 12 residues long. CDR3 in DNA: TGCAGCGTTGATTCAACGGGGGACGAGCAGTACTTC. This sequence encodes CSVDSTGDEQYF.

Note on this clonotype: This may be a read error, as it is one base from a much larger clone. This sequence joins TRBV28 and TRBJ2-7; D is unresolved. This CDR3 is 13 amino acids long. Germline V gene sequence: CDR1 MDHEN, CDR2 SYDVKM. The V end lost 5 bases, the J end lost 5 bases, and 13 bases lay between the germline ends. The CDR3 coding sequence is TGTGCCAGCAGTCCTCCAGACCTGGACGAGCAGTACTTC. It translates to CASSPPDLDEQYF.

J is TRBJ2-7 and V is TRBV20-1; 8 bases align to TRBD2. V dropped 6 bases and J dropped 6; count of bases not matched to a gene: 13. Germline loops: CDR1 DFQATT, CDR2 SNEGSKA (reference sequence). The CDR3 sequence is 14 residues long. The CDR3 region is CSARLGGRSTEQYF. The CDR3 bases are TGCAGTGCGAGGTTGGGCGGGAGGTCAACCGAGCAGTACTTC.

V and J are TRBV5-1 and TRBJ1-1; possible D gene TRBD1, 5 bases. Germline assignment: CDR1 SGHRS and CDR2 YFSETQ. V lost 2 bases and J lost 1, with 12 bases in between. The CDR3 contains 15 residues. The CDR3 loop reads CASSLGVAGNTEAFF. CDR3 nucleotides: TGCGCCAGCAGCTTAGGGGTTGCGGGGAACACTGAAGCTTTCTTT.

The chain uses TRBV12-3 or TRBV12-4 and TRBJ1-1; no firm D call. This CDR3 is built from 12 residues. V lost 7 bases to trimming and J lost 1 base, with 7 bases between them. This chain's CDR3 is CASTQTNTEAFF. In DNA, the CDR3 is TGTGCCAGCACCCAAACGAACACTGAAGCTTTCTTT.

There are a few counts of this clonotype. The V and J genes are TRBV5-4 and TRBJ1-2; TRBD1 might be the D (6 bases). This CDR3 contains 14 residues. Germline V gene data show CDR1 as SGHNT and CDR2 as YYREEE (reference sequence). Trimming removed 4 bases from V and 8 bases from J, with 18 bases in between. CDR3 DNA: TGTGCCAGCAGCAAGGAAACCGGGGGCGACGGCTACACCTTC. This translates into CASSKETGGDGYTF.

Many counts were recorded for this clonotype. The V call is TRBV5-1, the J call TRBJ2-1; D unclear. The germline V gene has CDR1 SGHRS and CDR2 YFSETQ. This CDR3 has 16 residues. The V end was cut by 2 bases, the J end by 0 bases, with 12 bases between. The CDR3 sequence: CASSFGPLNSYNEQFF. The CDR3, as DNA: TGCGCCAGCAGCTTTGGACCACTAAACTCCTACAATGAGCAGTTCTTC. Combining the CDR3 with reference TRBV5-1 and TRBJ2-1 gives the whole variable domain KAGVTQTPRYLIKTRGQQVTLSCSPISGHRSVSWYQQTPGQGLQFLFEYFSETQRNKGNFPGRFSGRQFSNSRSEMNVSTLELGDSALYLCASSFGPLNSYNEQFFGPGTRLTVL.

CDR3 in DNA: TGTGCCAGCAGCCTCGGACTAGCGGGAGTTCGAGGAGTCGAGCAGTACTTC. Its protein is CASSLGLAGVRGVEQYF. The chain recombines TRBV2 with TRBJ2-7; 13 bases align to TRBD2. V trimming: 6 bases; J trimming: 6 bases; junction bases outside the gene matches: 14. CDR1 is SNHLY and CDR2 is FYNNEI in the germline V gene. The CDR3 has 17 amino acids.